The rows below give T cell receptor beta chains drawn from one sample of a study of blood T cells in healthy people across ages. TCRdb ran MiXCR on the 5' RACE reads and lists one entry per CDR3 protein. The data show approximately 800,000 distinct CDR3 sequences, 58% seen once. What was sequenced was blood. The receptors originated from a man aged 25 to 40 in good health. Each CDR3 is given with its conserved first and last residue. A D gene is named only where the DNA matches it firmly. A row's size may be missing; if present it is once, few, many or a size class.

CDR3nt | CDR3aa | j_gene | d_gene | v_gene | abundance
TGCAGCGTTCGATCGGCAGATACGCAGTATTTT | CSVRSADTQYF | TRBJ2-3 | NA | TRBV29-1 | few
TGTGCCACCAGCACCCCTAGCGGGGAGAGCTCCTACGAGCAGTACTTC | CATSTPSGESSYEQYF | TRBJ2-7 | TRBD2 | TRBV15 | NA
TGTGCCAGCAGTGGGCTAGGACAGGGTCTTCGCGAGCAGTACTTC | CASSGLGQGLREQYF | TRBJ2-7 | TRBD1 | TRBV2 | NA
TGTGCCATCAGTCCCACTAGCGGGAGTCCCACCGGGGCCAACGTCCTGACTTTC | CAISPTSGSPTGANVLTF | TRBJ2-6 | TRBD2 | TRBV10-3 | NA
TGTGCCAGCAGCTCGGGACTACTACGAGAGCAGTACTTC | CASSSGLLREQYF | TRBJ2-4 | TRBD2 | TRBV7-9 | NA
TGCGCCAGCAGCTTGGAAGTGGGGCTTTCGGATGGCTACACCTTC | CASSLEVGLSDGYTF | TRBJ1-2 | NA | TRBV5-1 | NA
TGTGCCATCAGGTTCCGGCTAGGGTACGACAATGAGCAGTTCTTC | CAIRFRLGYDNEQFF | TRBJ2-1 | NA | TRBV10-3 | NA
TGCGCCAGCAGCCAAGACGGGGACATAAACACTGAAGCTTTCTTT | CASSQDGDINTEAFF | TRBJ1-1 | NA | TRBV4-1 | NA
TGTGCCAGCAGTTTGAACCTCGGGAATGAGCAGTTCTTC | CASSLNLGNEQFF | TRBJ2-1 | NA | TRBV27 | NA
TGCAGTGCCACCAGGGGGGTGACCTGCGAGCAGTACTTC | CSATRGVTCEQYF | TRBJ2-7 | NA | TRBV20-1 | NA
TGTGCCAGCAGTAGGGGTTATAGTCAGCCCCAGCATTTT | CASSRGYSQPQHF | TRBJ1-5 | NA | TRBV12-3/TRBV12-4 | few
TGCGCCAGCAGCTTGGTCTCGACAGGGTCCTACAATGAGCAGTTCTTC | CASSLVSTGSYNEQFF | TRBJ2-1 | TRBD1 | TRBV5-1 | NA
TGTGCCAGCAGTTATCACAGCAGAAACACTGAAGCTTTCTTT | CASSYHSRNTEAFF | TRBJ1-1 | NA | TRBV6-5 | NA
TGTGCCACCCAAGACAGGGTCAGCACAGATACGCAGTATTTT | CATQDRVSTDTQYF | TRBJ2-3 | TRBD1 | TRBV24-1 | few
TGTGCCAGCAGTTTACTGGCGGGGGTTAGAGAGACCCAGTACTTC | CASSLLAGVRETQYF | TRBJ2-5 | TRBD2 | TRBV27 | NA
TGCAGTGCTAGAAAAGTGACCGGCCTCTACGAGCAGTACTTC | CSARKVTGLYEQYF | TRBJ2-7 | NA | TRBV20-1 | NA
TGCAGCGGGGCTGGACAGTTGAACACTGAAGCTTTCTTT | CSGAGQLNTEAFF | TRBJ1-1 | NA | TRBV29-1 | NA
TGTGCCAGCACGCCCCGGACAGGGCATTCACCCCTCCACTTT | CASTPRTGHSPLHF | TRBJ1-6 | TRBD1 | TRBV7-2 | NA
TGTGCCAGCAGCATCCGGGCGAGCGGGGCGAGCCAAGAGACCCAGTACTTC | CASSIRASGASQETQYF | TRBJ2-5 | TRBD2 | TRBV7-2 | NA
TGTGCCAGCAGTTACTCGGACGGATCACCCCTCCACTTT | CASSYSDGSPLHF | TRBJ1-6 | NA | TRBV6-6 | NA
TGTGCCAGCAGCTTAGGGTGGGGTGAAGAGACCCAGTACTTC | CASSLGWGEETQYF | TRBJ2-5 | NA | TRBV7-8 | few
TGTGCCAGCAGCTGGGGGGTGGTAAATTCACCCCTCCACTTT | CASSWGVVNSPLHF | TRBJ1-6 | NA | TRBV11-2 | NA
TGTGCCAGCAGTCTAGACGGGACAGTGGGAAATCAGCCCCAGCATTTT | CASSLDGTVGNQPQHF | TRBJ1-5 | TRBD1 | TRBV6-1 | once
TGCAGTGCGCCGACTAGCAGGACCCAAATTGATACGCAGTATTTT | CSAPTSRTQIDTQYF | TRBJ2-3 | TRBD2 | TRBV20-1 | NA
TGTGCCAGCAGCTTAGGCGGCGCGAGGCGGTATTTT | CASSLGGARRYF | TRBJ2-3 | NA | TRBV7-9 | NA
TGTGCCAGCAGTTTTCTACTCTACGAGCAGTACTTC | CASSFLLYEQYF | TRBJ2-7 | NA | TRBV6-2/TRBV6-3 | NA